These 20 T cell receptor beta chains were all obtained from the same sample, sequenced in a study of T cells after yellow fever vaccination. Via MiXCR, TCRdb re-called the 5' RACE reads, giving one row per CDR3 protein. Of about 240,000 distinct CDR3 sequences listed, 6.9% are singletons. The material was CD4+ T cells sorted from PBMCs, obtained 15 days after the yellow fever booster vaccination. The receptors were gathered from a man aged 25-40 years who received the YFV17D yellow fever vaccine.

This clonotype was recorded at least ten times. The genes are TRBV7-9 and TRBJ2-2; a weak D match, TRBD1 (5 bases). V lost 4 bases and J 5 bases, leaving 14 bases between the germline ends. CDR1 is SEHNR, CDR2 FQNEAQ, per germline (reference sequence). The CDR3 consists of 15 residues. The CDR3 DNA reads TGTGCCAGCAGCTCGGGCAGGGTGGAAACCGGGGAGCTGTTTTTT. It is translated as CASSSGRVETGELFF.

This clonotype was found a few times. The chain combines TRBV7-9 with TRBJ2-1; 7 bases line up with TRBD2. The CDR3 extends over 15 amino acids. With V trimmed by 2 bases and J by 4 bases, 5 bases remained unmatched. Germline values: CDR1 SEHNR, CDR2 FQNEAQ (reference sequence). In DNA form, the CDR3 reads TGTGCCAGCAGCTTAAAGGGACTACCGTACAATGAGCAGTTCTTC. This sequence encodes CASSLKGLPYNEQFF.

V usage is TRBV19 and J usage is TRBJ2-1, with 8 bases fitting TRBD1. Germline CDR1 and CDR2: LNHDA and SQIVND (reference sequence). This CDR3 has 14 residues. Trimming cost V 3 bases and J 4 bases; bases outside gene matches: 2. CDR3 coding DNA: TGTGCCAGTAGTATCCGGGACAGGTACAATGAGCAGTTCTTC. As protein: CASSIRDRYNEQFF. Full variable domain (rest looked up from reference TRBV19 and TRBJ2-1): DGGITQSPKYLFRKEGQNVTLSCEQNLNHDAMYWYRQDPGQGLRLIYYSQIVNDFQKGDIAEGYSVSREKKESFPLTVTSAQKNPTAFYLCASSIRDRYNEQFFGPGTRLTVL.

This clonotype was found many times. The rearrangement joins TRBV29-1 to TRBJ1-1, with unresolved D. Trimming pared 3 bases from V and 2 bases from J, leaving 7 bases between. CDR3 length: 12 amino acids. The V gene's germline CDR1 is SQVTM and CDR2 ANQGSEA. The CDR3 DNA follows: TGCAGCGTTGATAGCAGTAACACTGAAGCTTTCTTT. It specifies CSVDSSNTEAFF.

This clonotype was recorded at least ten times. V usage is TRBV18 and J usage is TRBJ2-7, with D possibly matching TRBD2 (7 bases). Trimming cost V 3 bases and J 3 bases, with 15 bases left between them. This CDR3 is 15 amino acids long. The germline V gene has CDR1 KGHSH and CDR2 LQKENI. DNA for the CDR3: TGTGCCAGCTCACCCCCTGGCGGGGGCAACTACGAGCAGTACTTC. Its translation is CASSPPGGGNYEQYF.

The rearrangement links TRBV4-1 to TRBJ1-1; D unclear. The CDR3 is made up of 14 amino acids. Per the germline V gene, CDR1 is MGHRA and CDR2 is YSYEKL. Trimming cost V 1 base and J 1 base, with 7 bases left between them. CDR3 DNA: TGCGCCAGCAGCCAAGTAGAGGCGAACACTGAAGCTTTCTTT. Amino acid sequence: CASSQVEANTEAFF.

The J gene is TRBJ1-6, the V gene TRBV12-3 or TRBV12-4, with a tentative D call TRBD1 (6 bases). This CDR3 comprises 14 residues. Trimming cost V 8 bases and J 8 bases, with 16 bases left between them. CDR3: CASGLLGADSPLHF. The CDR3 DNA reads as TGTGCCAGCGGACTCCTGGGGGCGGATTCACCCCTCCACTTT.

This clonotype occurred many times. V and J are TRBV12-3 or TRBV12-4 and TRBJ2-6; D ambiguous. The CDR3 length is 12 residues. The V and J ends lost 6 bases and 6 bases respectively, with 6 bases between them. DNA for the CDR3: TGTGCCAGCAGCCCTACGGCCAACGTCCTGACTTTC. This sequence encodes CASSPTANVLTF.

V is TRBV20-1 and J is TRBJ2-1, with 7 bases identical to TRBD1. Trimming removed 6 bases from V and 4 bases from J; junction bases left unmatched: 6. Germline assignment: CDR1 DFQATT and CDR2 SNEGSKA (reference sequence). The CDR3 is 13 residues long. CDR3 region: CSAKTGMYNEQFF. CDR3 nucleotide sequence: TGCAGTGCGAAGACAGGGATGTACAATGAGCAGTTCTTC.

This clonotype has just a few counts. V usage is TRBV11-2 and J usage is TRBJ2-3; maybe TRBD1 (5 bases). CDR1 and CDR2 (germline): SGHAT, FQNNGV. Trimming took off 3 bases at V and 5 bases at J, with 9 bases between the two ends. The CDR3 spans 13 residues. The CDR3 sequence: CASSFTQGDTQYF. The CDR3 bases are TGTGCCAGCAGCTTTACCCAGGGAGATACGCAGTATTTT.

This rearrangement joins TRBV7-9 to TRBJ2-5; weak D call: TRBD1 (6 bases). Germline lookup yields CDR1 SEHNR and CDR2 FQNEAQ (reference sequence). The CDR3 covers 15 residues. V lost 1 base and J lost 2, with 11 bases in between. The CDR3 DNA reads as TGTGCCAGCAGCTTAGAGGGACACCTACAAGAGACCCAGTACTTC. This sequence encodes CASSLEGHLQETQYF.

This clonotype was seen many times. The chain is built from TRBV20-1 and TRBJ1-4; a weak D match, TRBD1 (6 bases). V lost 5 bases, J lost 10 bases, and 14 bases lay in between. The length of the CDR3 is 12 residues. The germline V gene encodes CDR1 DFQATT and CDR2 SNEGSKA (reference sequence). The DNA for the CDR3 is TGCAGTGCTGACCGGGAGACAGGAAAACTGTTTTTT. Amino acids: CSADRETGKLFF.

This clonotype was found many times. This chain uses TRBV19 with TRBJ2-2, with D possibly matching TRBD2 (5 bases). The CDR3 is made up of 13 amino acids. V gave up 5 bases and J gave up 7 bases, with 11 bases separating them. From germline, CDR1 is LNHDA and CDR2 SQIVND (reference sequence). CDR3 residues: CASSSVGVGELFF. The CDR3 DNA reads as TGTGCCAGTAGTTCAGTGGGAGTCGGGGAGCTGTTTTTT.

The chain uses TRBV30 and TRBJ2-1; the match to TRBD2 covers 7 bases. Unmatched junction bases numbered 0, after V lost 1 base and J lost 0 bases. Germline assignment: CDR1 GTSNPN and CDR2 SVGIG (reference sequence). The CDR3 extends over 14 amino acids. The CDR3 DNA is TGTGCCTGGAGTGGGACTAGCTCCTACAATGAGCAGTTCTTC. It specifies CAWSGTSSYNEQFF.

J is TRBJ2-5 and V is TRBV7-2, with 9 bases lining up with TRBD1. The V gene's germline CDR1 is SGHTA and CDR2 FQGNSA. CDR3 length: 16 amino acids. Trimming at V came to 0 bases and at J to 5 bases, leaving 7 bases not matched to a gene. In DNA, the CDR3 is TGTGCCAGCAGCTTAGCAGCACAGGGGGCGCACGAGACCCAGTACTTC. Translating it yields CASSLAAQGAHETQYF.

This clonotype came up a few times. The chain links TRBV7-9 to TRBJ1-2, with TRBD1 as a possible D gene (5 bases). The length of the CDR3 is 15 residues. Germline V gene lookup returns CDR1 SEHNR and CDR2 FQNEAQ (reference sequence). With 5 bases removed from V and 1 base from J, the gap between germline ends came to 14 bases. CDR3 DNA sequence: TGTGCCAGCAGCCAGCCAGGGAAAAGTAACTATGGCTACACCTTC. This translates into CASSQPGKSNYGYTF.

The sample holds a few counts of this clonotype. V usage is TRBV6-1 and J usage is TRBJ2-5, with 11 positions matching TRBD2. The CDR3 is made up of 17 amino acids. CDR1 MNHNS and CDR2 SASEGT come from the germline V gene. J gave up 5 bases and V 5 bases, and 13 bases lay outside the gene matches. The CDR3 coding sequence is TGTGCCAGCAGTCCTGGACTAGCGGGCCCTGGGGGCGAGACCCAGTACTTC. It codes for CASSPGLAGPGGETQYF.

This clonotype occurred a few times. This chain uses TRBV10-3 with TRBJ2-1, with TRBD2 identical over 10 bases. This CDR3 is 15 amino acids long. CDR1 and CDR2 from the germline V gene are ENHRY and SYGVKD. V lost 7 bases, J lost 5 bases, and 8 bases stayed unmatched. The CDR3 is CAIKRAGGPDNEQFF. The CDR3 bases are TGTGCCATCAAAAGAGCGGGAGGGCCAGACAATGAGCAGTTCTTC.

The CDR3 region has the DNA TGCGCCAGCAGCTTCGGACAGGGGCTGGAGCAGTTCTTC. Translation gives CASSFGQGLEQFF. V gene TRBV5-1 combines with J gene TRBJ2-1; 9 positions match TRBD1. Germline lookup yields CDR1 SGHRS and CDR2 YFSETQ. V lost 2 bases, J lost 10 bases, and 4 bases stayed unmatched. The CDR3 has 13 amino acids.

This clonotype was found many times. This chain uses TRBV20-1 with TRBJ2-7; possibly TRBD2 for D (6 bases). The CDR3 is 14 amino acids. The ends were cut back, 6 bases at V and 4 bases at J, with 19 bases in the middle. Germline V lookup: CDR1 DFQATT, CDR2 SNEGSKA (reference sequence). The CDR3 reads CSAAPGGVGYEQYF. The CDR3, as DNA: TGCAGTGCCGCCCCTGGAGGGGTAGGATACGAGCAGTACTTC.